One and the same sample provided the 23 T cell receptor beta chains below, sequenced in a study of graft-versus-host responses after intestinal transplantation (dated by TCRdb to the early 2020s). Receptors were amplified or captured by the immunoSEQ multiplex PCR assay. What TCRdb holds here is the immuneACCESS table cut down to in-frame rearrangements. Part of the clones is not present; checked against another copy, under half of the missing clones reflect an unresolved V gene, and the others are unexplained. This sample gives about 40,000 clones in total; 91% of them show up just once. The leading ten clones occupy approximately 2.2% of the sample. The source was PBMCs, collected about 330 days after intestinal transplant. These TCRs come from a human patient who received an intestinal transplant, so some T cells may come from the graft donor.

The J gene is TRBJ2-7, the V gene TRBV27; 7 positions agree with TRBD1. Germline CDR1 and CDR2: MNHEY and SMNVEV (reference sequence). V lost 5 bases to trimming and J lost 3 bases; unmatched junction nucleotides: 13. This CDR3 has 16 residues. The CDR3 reads CASSIQAGGRSYEQYF. The CDR3 region has the DNA TGTGCCAGCAGTATCCAAGCAGGGGGTAGAAGCTACGAGCAGTACTTC.

V usage is TRBV28 and J usage is TRBJ2-5, with 8 bases aligning to TRBD2. This CDR3 contains 16 residues. Trimming removed 3 bases from V and 4 bases from J; junction bases left unmatched: 10. Germline CDR1 reads MDHEN; CDR2 reads SYDVKM. The CDR3 sequence is CASSFYGTRGRETQYF. The CDR3 DNA reads TGTGCCAGCAGTTTTTACGGGACTAGGGGCAGAGAGACCCAGTACTTC.

This chain connects TRBV5-6 to TRBJ2-1; 10 nucleotides line up with TRBD2. The CDR3 length is 14 residues. The trim removed 4 bases at V and 8 bases at J, leaving 6 bases unmatched. The germline V gene has CDR1 SGHDT and CDR2 YYEEEE. CDR3 residues: CASSLAGAGDEQFF. The CDR3 nucleotides read TGTGCCAGCAGCCTAGCGGGAGCTGGGGATGAGCAGTTCTTC.

This chain connects TRBV11-2 to TRBJ2-7; 9 bases fit TRBD1. The CDR3 covers 14 residues. With V trimmed by 5 bases and J by 3 bases, 5 bases remained unmatched. CDR1 and CDR2 (germline): SGHAT, FQNNGV. The CDR3 here is CASSPRDRDYEQYF. The CDR3 DNA follows: TGTGCCAGCAGCCCACGGGACAGGGACTACGAGCAGTACTTC.

The gene calls are TRBV14 and TRBJ2-7; D perhaps matches TRBD2 (7 bases). Germline V CDR1 and CDR2: SGHDN, FVKESK. This CDR3 is built from 13 residues. Trimming shortened V by 6 bases and J by 3 bases, and 12 bases separated the two germline ends. The DNA for the CDR3 is TGTGCCAGCAGGTCTAGGGGGGGCTACGAGCAGTACTTC. Encoded protein: CASRSRGGYEQYF.

The V gene is TRBV2, the J gene TRBJ1-1, with unresolved D. Looked up from germline, CDR1 is SNHLY and CDR2 is FYNNEI. The CDR3 totals 14 residues. Trimming removed 6 bases from V and 0 bases from J, with 11 bases in between. The CDR3 region is CASSYRTLNTEAFF. DNA of the CDR3: TGTGCCAGCAGCTACCGAACCTTGAACACTGAAGCTTTCTTT.

The chain joins TRBV6-5 to TRBJ2-2; no firm D call. CDR1 and CDR2 (germline): MNHEY, SVGAGI. V was pared by 7 bases and J by 6 bases, with 9 bases between. The CDR3 is made up of 12 amino acids. The DNA of the CDR3 is TGTGCCAGCACTAAACCCTCCGGGGAGCTGTTTTTT. It encodes CASTKPSGELFF.

J is TRBJ2-7 and V is TRBV21-1; the table's TRBD1 call for D was not verified on the DNA. TRBV21-1 is deemed a pseudogene. The length of the CDR3 is 12 residues. CDR3 amino acids: CASSTGGYEQYF. As DNA, the CDR3 is TGTGCCAGCAGCACAGGGGGCTACGAGCAGTACTTC.

The chain links TRBV9 to TRBJ1-1; tentatively, D is TRBD1 (6 bases). Trimming stripped 4 bases from V and 2 bases from J, with 24 bases between. The length of the CDR3 is 18 residues. CDR1 and CDR2 (germline): SGDLS, YYNGEE. The CDR3 loop reads CASSLTEGGDKLNTEAFF. The DNA of the CDR3 is TGTGCCAGCAGCCTAACAGAAGGGGGGGACAAACTCAACACTGAAGCTTTCTTT. Filled out from reference TRBV9 and TRBJ1-1, the complete variable domain reads DSGVTQTPKHLITATGQRVTLRCSPRSGDLSVYWYQQSLDQGLQFLIQYYNGEERAKGNILERFSAQQFPDLHSELNLSSLELGDSALYFCASSLTEGGDKLNTEAFFGQGTRLTVV.

V and J are TRBV11-2 and TRBJ2-5; tentative D call: TRBD2 (6 bases). CDR3 length: 15 amino acids. Germline CDR1 is SGHAT and CDR2 is FQNNGV. Trimming took 3 bases from V and 1 from J, leaving 12 bases between them. The CDR3 here is CASSFRRTTQETQYF. The CDR3 region has the DNA TGTGCCAGCAGCTTCAGGCGGACTACCCAAGAGACCCAGTACTTC.

For this clone: At the DNA level, this CDR3 is encoded by other sequences in the same sample as well. In DNA, the CDR3 is TGTGCCAGCAGCTCTCCCGGAGGTAGCTCCTACAATGAGCAGTTCTTC. Amino acids: CASSSPGGSSYNEQFF. The chain uses TRBV21-1 and TRBJ2-1; the tabulated D call, TRBD2, remains unverified against the DNA. TRBV21-1 is described as a pseudogene. CDR3 length: 16 residues.

This clone was seen only once. This chain connects TRBV2 to TRBJ2-5; 10 positions agree with TRBD2. This CDR3 region has 17 residues. The V gene's germline CDR1 is SNHLY and CDR2 FYNNEI. Losses at the gene ends were 6 bases for V and 1 base for J; bases not matched to a gene: 11. The CDR3 nucleotides read TGTGCCAGCAGCGCATCGCGGAGCGGGGGGGCCCAAGAGACCCAGTACTTC. Translated, it gives CASSASRSGGAQETQYF.

V gene TRBV10-3 combines with J gene TRBJ2-5, with D perhaps TRBD1 or TRBD2 (5 bases each). Trimming pared 6 bases from V and 4 bases from J, leaving 12 bases between. CDR3 size: 13 residues. Germline lookup yields CDR1 ENHRY and CDR2 SYGVKD. This CDR3 is CAISLGTGETQYF. DNA of the CDR3: TGTGCCATCAGCCTCGGGACGGGAGAGACCCAGTACTTC.

This chain uses TRBV9 with TRBJ2-5; 11 bases are shared with TRBD2. Germline V gene lookup returns CDR1 SGDLS and CDR2 YYNGEE. The CDR3 sequence is 15 residues long. The trim removed 2 bases at V and 2 bases at J, leaving 2 bases unmatched. The DNA of the CDR3 is TGTGCCAGCAGCGTTCGACTAGCGGGACAAGAGACCCAGTACTTC. It codes for CASSVRLAGQETQYF.

The chain employs TRBV7-2 and TRBJ2-7; no definite D call. Germline loops: CDR1 SGHTA, CDR2 FQGNSA. Trimming stripped 4 bases from V and 4 bases from J, with 11 bases between. The CDR3 consists of 13 residues. The CDR3 bases are TGTGCCAGCAGCTCCAGGATGAGGTACGAGCAGTACTTC. Its translation is CASSSRMRYEQYF.

CDR3 in DNA: TGTGCCAGCAGTTCCGGACAGGGAGGCAATTCACCCCTCCACTTT. Encoded protein: CASSSGQGGNSPLHF. The chain links TRBV28 to TRBJ1-6; 8 nucleotides agree with TRBD1. The CDR3 has 15 amino acids. Trimming took 4 bases from V and 7 from J; bases not matched to a gene: 6. CDR1 and CDR2 (germline): MDHEN, SYDVKM. The entire variable domain, with the rest obtained from reference TRBV28 and TRBJ1-6, is as follows: DVKVTQSSRYLVKRTGEKVFLECVQDMDHENMFWYRQDPGLGLRLIYFSYDVKMKEKGDIPEGYSVSREKKERFSLILESASTNQTSMYLCASSSGQGGNSPLHFGNGTRLTVT.

This chain connects TRBV18 to TRBJ2-3; 8 positions match TRBD1. V was pared by 4 bases and J by 0 bases, with 6 bases of the junction left unmatched. The CDR3 is 16 residues long. CDR1 and CDR2 (germline): KGHSH, LQKENI. The CDR3 DNA follows: TGTGCCAGCTCACTCAGGACAGGGAGTAGCACAGATACGCAGTATTTT. Translated: CASSLRTGSSTDTQYF. Together with reference TRBV18 and TRBJ2-3, the CDR3 gives the full variable domain: NAGVMQNPRHLVRRRGQEARLRCSPMKGHSHVYWYRQLPEEGLKFMVYLQKENIIDESGMPKERFSAEFPKEGPSILRIQQVVRGDSAAYFCASSLRTGSSTDTQYFGPGTRLTVL.

The CDR3 spells CAWSPGANVLTF. CDR3 nucleotide sequence: TGTGCCTGGAGCCCTGGGGCCAACGTCCTGACTTTC. V and J are TRBV30 and TRBJ2-6, with no clear D. This CDR3 is built from 12 residues. The V gene's germline CDR1 is GTSNPN and CDR2 SVGIG (reference sequence). The V end lost 3 bases, the J end lost 2 bases, and 2 bases lay between the germline ends.

The chain has TRBV6-1 and TRBJ2-7, with D unresolved. Germline CDR1 reads MNHNS; CDR2 reads SASEGT. With 7 bases removed from V and 0 bases from J, the gap between germline ends came to 22 bases. The CDR3 length is 17 residues. The CDR3 DNA reads TGTGCCAGCACAGAAGCCCTCGGCAGGCCCAGCTCCTACGAGCAGTACTTC. This codes for CASTEALGRPSSYEQYF.

This chain connects TRBV5-6 to TRBJ1-2, with a weak D call TRBD1 (6 bases). Germline CDR1 is SGHDT and CDR2 is YYEEEE. With 1 base removed from V and 4 bases from J, the gap between germline ends came to 14 bases. The CDR3 loop spans 15 amino acids. In nucleotides, the CDR3 is TGTGCCAGCAGCTTGAAGCCAGGGGCAATCTATGGCTACACCTTC. Translated, it gives CASSLKPGAIYGYTF.

The chain couples TRBV6-5 to TRBJ1-3; D may be TRBD1 (5 bases). This CDR3 has 13 residues. Germline V CDR1 and CDR2: MNHEY, SVGAGI. Trimming took off 2 bases at V and 8 bases at J, with 10 bases between the two ends. CDR3 sequence: CASSYGAPDTIYF. Written as DNA, the CDR3 is TGTGCCAGCAGTTACGGGGCGCCGGACACCATATATTTT.

This clone was counted a few times. The chain uses TRBV6-1 and TRBJ2-7; TRBD2 might be the D (7 bases). The CDR3 sequence is 15 residues long. Germline CDR1 is MNHNS and CDR2 is SASEGT. Trimming took 2 bases from V and 5 from J, leaving 16 bases between them. The CDR3 here is CASSESRGASHEQYF. In DNA form, the CDR3 reads TGTGCCAGCAGTGAATCTCGGGGGGCTTCCCACGAGCAGTACTTC.

This clone has only one observation. J is TRBJ2-2 and V is TRBV5-6, with D uncertain. This CDR3 spans 11 amino acids. Germline V CDR1 and CDR2: SGHDT, YYEEEE. The germline V and J ends were trimmed by 4 bases and 5 bases, with 3 bases remaining between them. Here the CDR3 reads CASSATGELFF. The CDR3 DNA follows: TGTGCCAGCAGCGCTACCGGGGAGCTGTTTTTT.